This T cell receptor (beta chain) was sequenced during a study of blood T cells in healthy people across ages. Next came a second PCR, run for about 6 to 11 cycles, which used a sample-barcoded 5' primer along with a J-beta primer mix. TCRdb re-derived calls from the 5' RACE reads in MiXCR, one entry per CDR3 protein. This table has 650,000 to 700,000 distinct CDR3 sequences, about 30% appearing once. The CDR3 spans 16 residues. V was shortened by 0 bases and J by 4 bases, with 15 bases between the two germline ends. Germline values: CDR1 LGHNA, CDR2 YSLEER. Every donor provided 7.5 to 10 milliliters of peripheral blood. In each sample, at least 6 million PBMCs were isolated. This clonotype has a count of ten or more.

Sequencing was carried out using blood. V gene TRBV4-3 combines with J gene TRBJ1-2; D not resolved. This receptor was obtained from a woman older than 75 in good health. CDR3 DNA: TGCGCCAGCAGCCAAGATTTCGGTCCGGAACTCTATGGCTACACCTTC. It encodes CASSQDFGPELYGYTF.